Sequencing of this T cell receptor (beta chain) was carried out in a study of blood T cell repertoires in COVID-19. Germline V gene lookup returns CDR1 ENHRY and CDR2 SYGVKD. This CDR3 is built from 14 residues. V gave up 4 bases and J gave up 5 bases, with 12 bases separating them. Sequenced by immunoSEQ multiplex PCR; TCRdb stores in-frame clones only, minus some. This sample yields around 100,000 clones, of which around 89% are seen a single time; approximately 30% belongs to the top ten. The source of this sequence is a woman aged 80 or over with acute or convalescent COVID-19. Specimen: peripheral blood. The J gene is TRBJ1-5, the V gene TRBV10-3, with D unresolved. As DNA, the CDR3 is TGTGCCATCAGTGCGGGGTCGGGATATCAGCCCCAGCATTTT. Amino acid sequence: CAISAGSGYQPQHF.